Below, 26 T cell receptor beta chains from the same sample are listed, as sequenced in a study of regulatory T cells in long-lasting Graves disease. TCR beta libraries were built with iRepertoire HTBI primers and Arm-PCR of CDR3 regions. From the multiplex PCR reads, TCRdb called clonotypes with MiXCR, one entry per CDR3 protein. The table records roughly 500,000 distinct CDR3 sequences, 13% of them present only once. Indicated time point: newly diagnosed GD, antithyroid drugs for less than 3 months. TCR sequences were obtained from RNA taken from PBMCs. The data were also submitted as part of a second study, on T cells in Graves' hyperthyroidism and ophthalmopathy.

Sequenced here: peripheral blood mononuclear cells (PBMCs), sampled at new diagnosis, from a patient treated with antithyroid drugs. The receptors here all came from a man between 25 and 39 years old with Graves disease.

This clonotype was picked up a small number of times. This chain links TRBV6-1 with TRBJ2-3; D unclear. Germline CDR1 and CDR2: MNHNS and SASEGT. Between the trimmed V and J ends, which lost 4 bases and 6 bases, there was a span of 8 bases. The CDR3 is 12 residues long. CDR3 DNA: TGTGCCAGCAGTGGGGCCGAGGATACGCAGTATTTT. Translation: CASSGAEDTQYF.

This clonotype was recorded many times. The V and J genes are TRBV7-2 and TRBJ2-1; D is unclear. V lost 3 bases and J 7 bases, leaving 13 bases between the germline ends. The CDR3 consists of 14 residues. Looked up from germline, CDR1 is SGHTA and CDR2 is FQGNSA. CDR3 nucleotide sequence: TGTGCCAGCAGCTTGGCTAGACTGAGTAATGAGCAGTTCTTC. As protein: CASSLARLSNEQFF.

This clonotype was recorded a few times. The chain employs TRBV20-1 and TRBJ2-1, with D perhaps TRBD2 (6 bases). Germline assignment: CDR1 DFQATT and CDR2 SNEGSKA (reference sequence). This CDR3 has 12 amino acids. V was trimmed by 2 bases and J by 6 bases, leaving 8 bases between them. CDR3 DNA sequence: TGCAGTGCTAGACTTAGCGGCAATGAGCAGTTCTTC. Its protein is CSARLSGNEQFF.

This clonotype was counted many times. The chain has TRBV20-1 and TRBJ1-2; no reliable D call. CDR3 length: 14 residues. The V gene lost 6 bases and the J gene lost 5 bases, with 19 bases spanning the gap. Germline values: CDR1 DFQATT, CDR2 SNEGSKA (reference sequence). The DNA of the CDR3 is TGCAGTGCCCCCGGGAAAGCGAGCAAGTATGGCTACACCTTC. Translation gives CSAPGKASKYGYTF.

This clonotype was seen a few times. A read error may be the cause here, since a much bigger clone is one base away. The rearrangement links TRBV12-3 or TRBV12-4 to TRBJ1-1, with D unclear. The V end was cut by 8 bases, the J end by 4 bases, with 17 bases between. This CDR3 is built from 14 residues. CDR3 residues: CASYHQASGTEAFF. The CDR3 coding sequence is TGTGCCAGCTATCATCAGGCCTCGGGCACTGAAGCTTTCTTT.

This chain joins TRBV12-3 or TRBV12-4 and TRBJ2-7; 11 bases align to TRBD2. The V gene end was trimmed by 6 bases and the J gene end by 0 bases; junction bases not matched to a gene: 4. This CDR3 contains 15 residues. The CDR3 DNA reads TGTGCCAGCAGGGTGGGACTAGCGGACTCCTACGAGCAGTACTTC. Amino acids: CASRVGLADSYEQYF.

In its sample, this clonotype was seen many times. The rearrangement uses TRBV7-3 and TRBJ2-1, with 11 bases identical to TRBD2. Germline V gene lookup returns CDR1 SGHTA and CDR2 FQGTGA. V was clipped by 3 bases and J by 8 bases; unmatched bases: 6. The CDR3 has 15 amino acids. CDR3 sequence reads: CASSFMDSGRDEQFF. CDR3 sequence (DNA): TGTGCCAGCAGCTTTATGGATAGCGGGAGGGATGAGCAGTTCTTC.

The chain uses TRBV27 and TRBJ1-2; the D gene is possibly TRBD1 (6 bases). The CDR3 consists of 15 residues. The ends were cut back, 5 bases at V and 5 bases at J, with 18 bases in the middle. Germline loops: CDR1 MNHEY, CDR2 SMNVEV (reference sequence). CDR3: CASSPGGGVSYGYTF. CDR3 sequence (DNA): TGTGCCAGCAGTCCTGGAGGGGGAGTAAGTTATGGCTACACCTTC.

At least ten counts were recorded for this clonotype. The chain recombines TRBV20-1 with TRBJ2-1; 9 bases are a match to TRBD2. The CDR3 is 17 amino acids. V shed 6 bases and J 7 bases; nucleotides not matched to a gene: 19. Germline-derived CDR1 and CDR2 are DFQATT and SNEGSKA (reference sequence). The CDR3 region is CSAPRGFGGRERNEQFF. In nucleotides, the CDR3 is TGCAGTGCCCCCCGGGGGTTTGGCGGGAGGGAGAGGAATGAGCAGTTCTTC.

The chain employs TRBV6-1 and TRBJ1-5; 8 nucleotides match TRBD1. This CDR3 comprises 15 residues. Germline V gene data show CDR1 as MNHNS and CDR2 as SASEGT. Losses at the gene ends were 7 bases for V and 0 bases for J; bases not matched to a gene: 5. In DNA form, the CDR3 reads TGTGCCAGCATCAGACAGGGGCGTAGCAATCAGCCCCAGCATTTT. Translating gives CASIRQGRSNQPQHF.

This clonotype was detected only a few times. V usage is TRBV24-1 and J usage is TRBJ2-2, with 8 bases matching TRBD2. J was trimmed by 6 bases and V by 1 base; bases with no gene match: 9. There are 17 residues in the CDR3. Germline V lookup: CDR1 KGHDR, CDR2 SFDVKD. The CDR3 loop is CATSDLWTSSTAGELFF. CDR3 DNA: TGTGCCACCAGTGATTTATGGACTAGCTCTACCGCCGGGGAGCTGTTTTTT.

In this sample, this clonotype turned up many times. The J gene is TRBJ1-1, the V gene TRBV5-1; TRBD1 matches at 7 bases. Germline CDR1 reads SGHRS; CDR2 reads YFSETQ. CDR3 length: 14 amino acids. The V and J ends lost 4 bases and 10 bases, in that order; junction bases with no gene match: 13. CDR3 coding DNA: TGCGCCAGCAGCCTCGCAGGGGGGTATAACATAGCTTTCTTT. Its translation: CASSLAGGYNIAFF.

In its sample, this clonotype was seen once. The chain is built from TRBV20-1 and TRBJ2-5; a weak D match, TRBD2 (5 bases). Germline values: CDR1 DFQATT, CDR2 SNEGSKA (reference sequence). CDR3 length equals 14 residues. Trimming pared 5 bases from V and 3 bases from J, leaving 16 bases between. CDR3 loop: CSARNIAEEETQYF. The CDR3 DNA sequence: TGCAGTGCTCGAAACATCGCGGAGGAAGAGACCCAGTACTTC.

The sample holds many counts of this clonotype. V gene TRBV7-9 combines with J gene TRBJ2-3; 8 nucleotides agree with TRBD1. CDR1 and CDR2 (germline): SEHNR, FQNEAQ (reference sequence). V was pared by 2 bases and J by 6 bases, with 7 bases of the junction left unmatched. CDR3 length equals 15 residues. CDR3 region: CASSLTRGLLDTQYF. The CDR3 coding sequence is TGTGCCAGCAGCTTAACCAGGGGGCTTTTGGATACGCAGTATTTT.

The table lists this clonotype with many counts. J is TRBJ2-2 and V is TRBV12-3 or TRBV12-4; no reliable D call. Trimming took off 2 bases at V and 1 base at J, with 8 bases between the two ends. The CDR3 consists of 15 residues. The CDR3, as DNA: TGTGCCAGCAGTTTATCGGCAGGGAACACCGGGGAGCTGTTTTTT. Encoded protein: CASSLSAGNTGELFF.

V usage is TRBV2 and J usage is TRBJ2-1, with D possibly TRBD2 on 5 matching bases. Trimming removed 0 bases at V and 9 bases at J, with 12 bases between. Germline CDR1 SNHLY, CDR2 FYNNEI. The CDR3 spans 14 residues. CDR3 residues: CASSEALTEGEQFF. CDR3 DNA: TGTGCCAGCAGTGAAGCGCTTACAGAGGGTGAGCAGTTCTTC.

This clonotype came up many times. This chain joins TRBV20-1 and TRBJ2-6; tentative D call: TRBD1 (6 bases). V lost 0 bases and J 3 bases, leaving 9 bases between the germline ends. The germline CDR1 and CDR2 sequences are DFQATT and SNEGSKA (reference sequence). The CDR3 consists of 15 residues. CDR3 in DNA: TGCAGTGCTAGAGAACAGGGCATTGGGGCCAACGTCCTGACTTTC. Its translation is CSAREQGIGANVLTF.

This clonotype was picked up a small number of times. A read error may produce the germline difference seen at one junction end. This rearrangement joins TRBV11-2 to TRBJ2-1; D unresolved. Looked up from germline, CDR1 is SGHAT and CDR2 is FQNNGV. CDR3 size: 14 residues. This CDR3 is CVSSLAGRYNEQFF. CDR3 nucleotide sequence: TGTGTCAGCAGCTTAGCTGGGCGTTACAATGAGCAGTTCTTC. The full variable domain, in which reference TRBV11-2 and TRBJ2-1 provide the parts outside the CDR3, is EAGVAQSPRYKIIEKRQSVAFWCNPISGHATLYWYQQILGQGPKLLIQFQNNGVVDDSQLPKDRFSAERLKGVDSTLKIQPAKLEDSAVYLCVSSLAGRYNEQFFGPGTRLTVL.

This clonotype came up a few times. The CDR3 region has the DNA TGCAGTGCTAAGGGACAGGGGAGCTCTGGGGCCAACGTCCTGACTTTC. Translation: CSAKGQGSSGANVLTF. This sequence joins TRBV20-1 and TRBJ2-6, with 10 bases that match TRBD1. The CDR3 spans 16 residues. J gave up 0 bases and V 4 bases, and 3 bases lay outside the gene matches. CDR1 is DFQATT and CDR2 is SNEGSKA in the germline V gene (reference sequence).

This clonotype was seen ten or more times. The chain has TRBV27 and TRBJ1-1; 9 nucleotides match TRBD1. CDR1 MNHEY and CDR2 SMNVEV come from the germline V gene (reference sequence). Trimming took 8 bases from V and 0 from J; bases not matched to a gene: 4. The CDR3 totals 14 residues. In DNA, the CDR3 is TGTGCCAGCCGGGACAGGGATCTGAACACTGAAGCTTTCTTT. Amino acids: CASRDRDLNTEAFF.

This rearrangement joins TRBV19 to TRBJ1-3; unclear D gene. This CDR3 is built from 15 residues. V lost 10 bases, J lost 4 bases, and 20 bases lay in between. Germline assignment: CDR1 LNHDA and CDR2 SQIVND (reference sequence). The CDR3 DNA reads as TGTGCCACCTCCCCCACGAGACTGGGAGGAAACACCATATATTTT. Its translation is CATSPTRLGGNTIYF.

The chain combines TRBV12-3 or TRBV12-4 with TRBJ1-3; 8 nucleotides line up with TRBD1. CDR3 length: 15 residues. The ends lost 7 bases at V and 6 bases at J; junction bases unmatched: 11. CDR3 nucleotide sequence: TGTGCCAGCACCCCGGGGGGGACAGGTCTAAACACCATATATTTT. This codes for CASTPGGTGLNTIYF.

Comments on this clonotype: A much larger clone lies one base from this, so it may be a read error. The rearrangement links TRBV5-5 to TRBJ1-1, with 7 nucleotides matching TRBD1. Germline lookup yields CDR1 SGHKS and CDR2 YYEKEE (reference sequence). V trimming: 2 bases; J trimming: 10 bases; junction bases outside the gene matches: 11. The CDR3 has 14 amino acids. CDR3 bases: TGTGCCAGCAGCTTTGCACAGGGGTTCGCTGGAGCTTTCTTT. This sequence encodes CASSFAQGFAGAFF. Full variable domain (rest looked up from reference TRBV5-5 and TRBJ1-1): DAGVTQSPTHLIKTRGQQVTLRCSPISGHKSVSWYQQVLGQGPQFIFQYYEKEERGRGNFPDRFSARQFPNYSSELNVNALLLGDSALYLCASSFAQGFAGAFFGQGTRLTVV.

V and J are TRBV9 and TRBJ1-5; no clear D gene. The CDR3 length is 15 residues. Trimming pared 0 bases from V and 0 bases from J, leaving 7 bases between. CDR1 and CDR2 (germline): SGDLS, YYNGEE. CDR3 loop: CASSVEGHSNQPQHF. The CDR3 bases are TGTGCCAGCAGCGTAGAAGGGCATAGCAATCAGCCCCAGCATTTT.

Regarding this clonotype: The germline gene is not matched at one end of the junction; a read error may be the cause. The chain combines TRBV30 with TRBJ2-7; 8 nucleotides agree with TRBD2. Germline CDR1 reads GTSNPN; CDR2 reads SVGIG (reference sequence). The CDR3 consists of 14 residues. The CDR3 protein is CAWSVGTSRSERYF. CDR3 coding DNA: TGTGCCTGGAGTGTGGGGACTAGTCGCAGCGAGCGGTACTTC.

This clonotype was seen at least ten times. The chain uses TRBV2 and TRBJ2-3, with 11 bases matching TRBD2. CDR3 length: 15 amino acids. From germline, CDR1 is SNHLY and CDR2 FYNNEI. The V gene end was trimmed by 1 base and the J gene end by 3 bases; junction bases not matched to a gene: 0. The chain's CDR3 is CASSEGLAGTDTQYF. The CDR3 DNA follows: TGTGCCAGCAGTGAAGGACTAGCGGGGACAGATACGCAGTATTTT.